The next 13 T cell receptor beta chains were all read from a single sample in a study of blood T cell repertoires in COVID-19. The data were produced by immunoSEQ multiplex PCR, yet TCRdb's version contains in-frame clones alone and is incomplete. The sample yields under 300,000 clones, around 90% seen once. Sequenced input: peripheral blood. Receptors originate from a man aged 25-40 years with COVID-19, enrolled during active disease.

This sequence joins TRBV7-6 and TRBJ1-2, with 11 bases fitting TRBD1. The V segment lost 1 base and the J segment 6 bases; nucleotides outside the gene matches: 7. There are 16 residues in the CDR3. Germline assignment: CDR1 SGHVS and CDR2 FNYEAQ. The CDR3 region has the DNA TGTGCCAGCAGCTTAGGGGGGACAGGGGGAAAGGATGGCTACACCTTC. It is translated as CASSLGGTGGKDGYTF. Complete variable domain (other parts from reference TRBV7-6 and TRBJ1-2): GAGVSQSPRYKVTKRGQDVALRCDPISGHVSLYWYRQALGQGPEFLTYFNYEAQQDKSGLPNDRFSAERPEGSISTLTIQRTEQRDSAMYRCASSLGGTGGKDGYTFGSGTRLTVV.

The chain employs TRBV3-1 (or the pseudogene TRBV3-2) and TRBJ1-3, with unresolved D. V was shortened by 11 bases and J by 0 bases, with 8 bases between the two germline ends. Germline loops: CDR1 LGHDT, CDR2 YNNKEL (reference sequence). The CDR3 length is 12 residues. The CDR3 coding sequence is TGTGCCGGCGGGGACTCTGGAAACACCATATATTTT. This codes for CAGGDSGNTIYF.

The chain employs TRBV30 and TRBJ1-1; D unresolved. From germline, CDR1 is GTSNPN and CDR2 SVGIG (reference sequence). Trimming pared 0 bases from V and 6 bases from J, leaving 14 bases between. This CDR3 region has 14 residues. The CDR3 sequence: CAWSVQGGSAEAFF. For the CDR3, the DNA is TGTGCCTGGAGTGTACAAGGAGGTTCGGCTGAAGCTTTCTTT.

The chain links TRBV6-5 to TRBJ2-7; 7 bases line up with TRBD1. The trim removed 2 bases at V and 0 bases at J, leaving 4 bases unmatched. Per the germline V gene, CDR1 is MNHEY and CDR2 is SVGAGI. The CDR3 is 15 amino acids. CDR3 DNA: TGTGCCAGCAGTTACGGCAGGGGGAGCTCCTACGAGCAGTACTTC. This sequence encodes CASSYGRGSSYEQYF.

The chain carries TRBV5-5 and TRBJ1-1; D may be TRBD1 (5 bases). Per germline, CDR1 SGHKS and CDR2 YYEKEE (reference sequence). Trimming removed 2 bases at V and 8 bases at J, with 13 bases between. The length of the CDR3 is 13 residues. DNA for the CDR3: TGTGCCAGCAGCTTTTTCGGGCAGGGCGAAGCTTTCTTT. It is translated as CASSFFGQGEAFF.

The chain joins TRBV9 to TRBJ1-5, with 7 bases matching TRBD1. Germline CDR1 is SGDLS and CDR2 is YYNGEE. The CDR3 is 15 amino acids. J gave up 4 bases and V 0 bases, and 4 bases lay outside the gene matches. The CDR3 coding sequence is TGTGCCAGCAGCGTAGGACAGGGCCTTAATCAGCCCCAGCATTTT. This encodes CASSVGQGLNQPQHF.

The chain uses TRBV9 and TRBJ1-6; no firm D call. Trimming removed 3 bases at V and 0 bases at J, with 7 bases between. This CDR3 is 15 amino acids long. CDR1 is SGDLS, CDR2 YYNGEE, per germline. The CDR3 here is CASSEGSSYNSPLHF. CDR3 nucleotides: TGTGCCAGCAGCGAAGGGAGCTCCTATAATTCACCCCTCCACTTT.

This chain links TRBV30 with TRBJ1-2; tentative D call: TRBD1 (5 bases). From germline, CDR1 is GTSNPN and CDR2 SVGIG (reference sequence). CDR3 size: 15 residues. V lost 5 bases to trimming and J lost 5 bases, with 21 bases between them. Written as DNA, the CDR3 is TGTGCCTGGCGCGGTTCTCGGGGGTTATTGTATGGCTACACCTTC. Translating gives CAWRGSRGLLYGYTF.

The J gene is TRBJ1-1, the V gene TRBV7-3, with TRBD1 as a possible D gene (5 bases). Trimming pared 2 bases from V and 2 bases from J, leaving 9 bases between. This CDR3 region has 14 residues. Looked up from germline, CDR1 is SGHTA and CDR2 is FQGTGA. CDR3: CASSLDSYNTEAFF. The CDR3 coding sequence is TGTGCCAGCAGCTTAGACAGCTACAACACTGAAGCTTTCTTT.

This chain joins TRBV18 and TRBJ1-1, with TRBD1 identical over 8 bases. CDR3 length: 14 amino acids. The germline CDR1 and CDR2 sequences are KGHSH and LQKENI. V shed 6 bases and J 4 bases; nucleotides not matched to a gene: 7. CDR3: CASSTEQGGTEAFF. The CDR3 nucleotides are TGTGCCAGCTCTACGGAACAGGGGGGCACTGAAGCTTTCTTT. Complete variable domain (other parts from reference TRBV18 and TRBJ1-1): NAGVMQNPRHLVRRRGQEARLRCSPMKGHSHVYWYRQLPEEGLKFMVYLQKENIIDESGMPKERFSAEFPKEGPSILRIQQVVRGDSAAYFCASSTEQGGTEAFFGQGTRLTVV.

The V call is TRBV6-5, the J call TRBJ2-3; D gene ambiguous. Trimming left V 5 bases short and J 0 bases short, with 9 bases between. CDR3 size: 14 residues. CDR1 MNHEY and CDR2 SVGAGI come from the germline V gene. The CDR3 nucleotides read TGTGCCAGCAGTCTCGACACAAGCACAGATACGCAGTATTTT. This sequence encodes CASSLDTSTDTQYF.

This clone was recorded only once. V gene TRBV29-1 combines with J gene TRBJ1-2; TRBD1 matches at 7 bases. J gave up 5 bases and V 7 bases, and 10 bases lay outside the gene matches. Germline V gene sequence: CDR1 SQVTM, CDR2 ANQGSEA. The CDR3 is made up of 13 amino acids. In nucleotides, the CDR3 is TGCAGCGCGAACCAGGGGGTAGGTTATGGCTACACCTTC. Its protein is CSANQGVGYGYTF. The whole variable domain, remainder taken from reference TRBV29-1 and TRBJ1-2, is SAVISQKPSRDICQRGTSLTIQCQVDSQVTMMFWYRQQPGQSLTLIATANQGSEATYESGFVIDKFPISRPNLTFSTLTVSNMSPEDSSIYLCSANQGVGYGYTFGSGTRLTVV.

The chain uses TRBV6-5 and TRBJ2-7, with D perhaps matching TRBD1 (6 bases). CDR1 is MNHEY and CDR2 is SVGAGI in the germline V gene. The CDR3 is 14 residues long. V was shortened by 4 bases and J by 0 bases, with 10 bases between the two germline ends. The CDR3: CASSLRQDSYEQYF. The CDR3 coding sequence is TGTGCCAGCAGTTTGAGACAGGACTCCTACGAGCAGTACTTC.